This T cell receptor (beta chain) was documented in a study of tumor and adjacent non-tumor tissue in lung cancer. Findings and limits, study-wide: In normal lung, the top 100 clones were significantly more dominant than in tumor. Significantly higher TCR diversity was found in tumor than normal lung.

The CDR3 is 14 amino acids. Germline CDR1 MGHRA, CDR2 YSYEKL. Details on this clonotype: What it recognizes is unknown. The junction departs from the called germline gene at one end, perhaps through a read error.

RNA was extracted from bulk tissue without any cell sorting. TCRbeta libraries were built with three rounds of nested PCR, modified from ARM-PCR. TCRdb independently ran MiXCR on the multiplex PCR reads; one entry per CDR3 protein. The profile covers about 79,000 distinct CDR3 sequences, with 72% appearing a single time and roughly 9% taken by the ten largest. This receptor was identified in a woman aged 40 to 49 with non-small cell lung cancer. Sequenced: lung tumor tissue. The V gene is TRBV4-1, the J gene TRBJ1-2, with TRBD1 as a possible D gene (6 bases). The CDR3 spells CARSQVYREHGYTF. As DNA, the CDR3 is TGCGCCAGAAGCCAAGTTTACAGGGAACATGGTTACACCTTC.